A selection of T cell receptor beta chains follows, all from one sample in a study of OX40 agonist ivuxolimab in advanced cancers. This table comes from immunoSEQ multiplex PCR, and its TCRdb copy is limited to in-frame clones, with some not included. The sample records approximately 15,000 clones, 86% being singletons. Sequencing was performed on CD4+ or CD8+ T cells sorted from blood, taken in a trial of the OX40 agonist ivuxolimab. These receptors were taken from an adult with an advanced solid tumor such as melanoma, head and neck, liver or kidney cancer. CDR3s include the opening cysteine and the closing phenylalanine or tryptophan. The order of the fields is clone size, V gene, J gene, D gene, CDR3 protein, CDR3 DNA. D genes are given only for firm matches. Some rows have no size entry. The others give once, few or many, or a class for an expanded clone.

size: -
V: TRBV27
J: TRBJ2-1
D: TRBD2
CDR3: CASSLKRGHEQFF
DNA: TGTGCCAGCAGTTTAAAGCGGGGACATGAGCAGTTCTTC

size: -
V: TRBV5-1
J: TRBJ2-3
D: -
CDR3: CASSLDGGATTDTQYF
DNA: TGCGCCAGCAGCTTGGATGGCGGGGCAACGACAGATACGCAGTATTTT

size: -
V: TRBV19
J: TRBJ2-2
D: TRBD1
CDR3: CASSGTGAGELFF
DNA: TGTGCCAGTAGTGGGACAGGAGCCGGGGAGCTGTTTTTT

size: -
V: TRBV5-6
J: TRBJ2-5
D: -
CDR3: CASSLRGEETQYF
DNA: TGTGCCAGCAGCTTGAGGGGCGAAGAGACCCAGTACTTC

size: once
V: TRBV5-4
J: TRBJ1-6
D: -
CDR3: CASSPTPGGADNSPLHF
DNA: TGTGCCAGCAGCCCCACCCCTGGGGGGGCGGATAATTCACCCCTCCACTTT

size: -
V: TRBV7-2
J: TRBJ2-5
D: -
CDR3: CASSLNRQETQYF
DNA: TGTGCCAGCAGCTTAAACAGACAAGAGACCCAGTACTTC

size: -
V: TRBV7-5
J: TRBJ1-6
D: -
CDR3: CASRYRDGNSPLHF
DNA: TGTGCTTCCCGCTACAGGGACGGGAATTCACCCCTCCACTTT

size: few
V: TRBV11-2
J: TRBJ1-1
D: -
CDR3: CASSASAWGQNEAFF
DNA: TGTGCCAGCAGCGCCTCGGCGTGGGGGCAGAATGAAGCTTTCTTT

size: -
V: TRBV4-1
J: TRBJ2-2
D: TRBD2
CDR3: CASSPLTSGSPTGELFF
DNA: TGCGCCAGCAGCCCCTTGACTAGCGGGAGCCCTACCGGGGAGCTGTTTTTT

size: -
V: TRBV30
J: TRBJ1-1
D: -
CDR3: CAWSVHDDKGTEAFF
DNA: TGTGCCTGGAGTGTACACGACGACAAGGGGACTGAAGCTTTCTTT

size: -
V: TRBV30
J: TRBJ1-2
D: -
CDR3: CAWSVQSEYGYTF
DNA: TGTGCCTGGAGTGTACAATCAGAGTATGGCTACACCTTC

size: -
V: TRBV2
J: TRBJ1-3
D: -
CDR3: CASRREENTIYF
DNA: TGTGCCAGCAGGAGGGAAGAAAACACCATATATTTT

size: -
V: TRBV5-6
J: TRBJ1-1
D: TRBD1
CDR3: CASSYGQAAFF
DNA: TGTGCCAGCAGCTACGGACAGGCAGCTTTCTTT

size: -
V: TRBV6-1
J: TRBJ1-2
D: -
CDR3: CASIDNSAGGYTF
DNA: TGTGCCAGCATTGATAACTCCGCGGGGGGCTACACCTTC

size: -
V: TRBV10-3
J: TRBJ1-2
D: TRBD1
CDR3: CAISVTGEGNYGYTF
DNA: TGTGCCATCAGTGTAACAGGGGAGGGTAACTATGGCTACACCTTC

size: -
V: TRBV6-5
J: TRBJ1-5
D: -
CDR3: CASSPTGWGNQPQHF
DNA: TGTGCCAGCAGCCCTACAGGATGGGGCAATCAGCCCCAGCATTTT

size: few
V: TRBV18
J: TRBJ1-1
D: TRBD1
CDR3: CASSQGQATEAFF
DNA: TGTGCCAGCTCACAGGGACAGGCGACTGAAGCTTTCTTT

size: -
V: TRBV6-1
J: TRBJ2-1
D: TRBD2
CDR3: CASSEDWSGGEQFF
DNA: TGTGCCAGCAGTGAAGATTGGTCGGGAGGTGAGCAGTTCTTC

size: -
V: TRBV7-2
J: TRBJ2-5
D: TRBD1
CDR3: CASSPGTAVFETQYF
DNA: TGTGCCAGCAGTCCCGGGACAGCGGTCTTCGAGACCCAGTACTTC

size: -
V: TRBV5-1
J: TRBJ1-1
D: -
CDR3: CASSGKGNANTEAFF
DNA: TGCGCCAGCAGCGGGAAGGGAAACGCGAACACTGAAGCTTTCTTT

size: -
V: TRBV29-1
J: TRBJ2-1
D: -
CDR3: CSVLEPTSNNEQFF
DNA: TGCAGCGTTCTCGAGCCCACTAGTAACAATGAGCAGTTCTTC

size: -
V: TRBV2
J: TRBJ2-5
D: -
CDR3: CASTGTLQETQYF
DNA: TGTGCCAGCACCGGGACTCTCCAAGAGACCCAGTACTTC

size: -
V: TRBV5-4
J: TRBJ2-3
D: TRBD1
CDR3: CASSQPGQRTDTQYF
DNA: TGTGCCAGCAGCCAACCGGGACAGCGCACAGATACGCAGTATTTT

size: -
V: TRBV10-3
J: TRBJ1-1
D: TRBD1
CDR3: CAISGQGGTEAFF
DNA: TGTGCCATCAGCGGACAGGGAGGAACTGAAGCTTTCTTT

size: -
V: TRBV9
J: TRBJ1-3
D: -
CDR3: CASSVGPFGQTSPGNTIYF
DNA: TGTGCCAGCAGCGTAGGACCATTTGGACAGACCTCCCCTGGAAACACCATATATTTT

size: -
V: TRBV9
J: TRBJ2-2
D: -
CDR3: CASSPHQTPTGELFF
DNA: TGTGCCAGCAGCCCCCATCAGACACCCACCGGGGAGCTGTTTTTT

size: few
V: TRBV18
J: TRBJ2-5
D: -
CDR3: CASSPLQGQETQYF
DNA: TGTGCCAGCTCACCACTACAAGGCCAAGAGACCCAGTACTTC

size: -
V: TRBV2
J: TRBJ1-1
D: TRBD1
CDR3: CASSGQGFTEAFF
DNA: TGTGCCAGCAGTGGACAGGGCTTCACTGAAGCTTTCTTT

size: -
V: TRBV7-9
J: TRBJ2-5
D: TRBD2
CDR3: CASSFGLAGEETQYF
DNA: TGTGCCAGCAGCTTCGGACTAGCGGGAGAAGAGACCCAGTACTTC

size: -
V: TRBV29-1
J: TRBJ1-1
D: -
CDR3: CSAGHTEAFF
DNA: TGCAGCGCCGGACACACTGAAGCTTTCTTT

size: -
V: TRBV5-6
J: TRBJ1-1
D: -
CDR3: CASSLRATTEAFF
DNA: TGTGCCAGCAGCTTGAGGGCCACCACTGAAGCTTTCTTT

size: few
V: TRBV6-1
J: TRBJ1-2
D: TRBD1
CDR3: CASRGQGAGNYGYTF
DNA: TGTGCCAGCAGAGGACAGGGGGCGGGTAACTATGGCTACACCTTC

size: few
V: TRBV28
J: TRBJ1-2
D: -
CDR3: CASSSTPGRRHGYTF
DNA: TGTGCCAGCAGTTCGACCCCGGGACGGCGTCATGGCTACACCTTC

size: -
V: TRBV6-5
J: TRBJ2-3
D: -
CDR3: CASSPTIPTDTQYF
DNA: TGTGCCAGCAGTCCGACTATTCCCACAGATACGCAGTATTTT

size: -
V: TRBV18
J: TRBJ1-2
D: TRBD1
CDR3: CASSRDRDRQTGGYTF
DNA: TGTGCCAGCTCACGGGACCGGGACAGGCAGACGGGGGGCTACACCTTC

size: -
V: TRBV10-3
J: TRBJ2-5
D: TRBD2
CDR3: CAISVLAGEGTQYF
DNA: TGTGCCATCAGTGTACTAGCGGGAGAGGGGACCCAGTACTTC

size: once
V: TRBV6-5
J: TRBJ2-7
D: TRBD1
CDR3: CASNGQGYEQYF
DNA: TGTGCCAGCAATGGACAGGGGTACGAGCAGTACTTC